One TCR beta chain is described in this entry. What it binds is not known. Expressed TCRB transcripts were sequenced after all isolated RNA was converted to cDNA. The assay was immunoSEQ multiplex PCR, and TCRdb's table has in-frame clones only and misses some. This sample has 120,000 or so clones, with roughly 17% found just once. These data originate in a study of beta chain features in type 1 diabetes. Overall study findings and caveats: Shorter TCRB CDR3s, moderately but significantly so, were found in Type 1 diabetes patients in all four CD4+ subsets.

CDR1 and CDR2 (germline): KGHSH, LQKENI. The CDR3 extends over 14 amino acids. Trimming left V 3 bases short and J 0 bases short, with 8 bases between. This sequence originates from a young man with type 1 diabetes. The sample taken for sequencing was central memory CD4+ T cells from blood. V and J are TRBV18 and TRBJ1-2; D gene unclear. For the CDR3, the DNA is TGTGCCAGCTCACCCACTCAGACTAACTATGGCTACACCTTC. Residues: CASSPTQTNYGYTF.